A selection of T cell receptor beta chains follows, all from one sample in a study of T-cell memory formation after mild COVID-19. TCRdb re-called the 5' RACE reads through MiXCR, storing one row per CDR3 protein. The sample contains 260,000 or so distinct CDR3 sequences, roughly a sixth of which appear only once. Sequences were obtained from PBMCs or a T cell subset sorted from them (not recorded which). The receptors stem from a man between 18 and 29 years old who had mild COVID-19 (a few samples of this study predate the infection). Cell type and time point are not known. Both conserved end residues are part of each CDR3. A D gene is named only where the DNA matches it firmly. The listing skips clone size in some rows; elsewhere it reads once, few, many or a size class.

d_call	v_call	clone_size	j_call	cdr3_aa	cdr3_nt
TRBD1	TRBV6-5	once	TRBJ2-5	CASSPQTGEETQYF	TGTGCCAGCAGTCCCCAGACAGGGGAAGAGACCCAGTACTTC
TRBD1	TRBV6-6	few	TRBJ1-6	CASSSTGGINSPLHF	TGTGCCAGCAGTTCTACAGGGGGGATCAATTCACCCCTCCACTTT
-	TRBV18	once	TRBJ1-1	CASSRTVAMNTEAFF	TGTGCCAGCTCACGCACAGTGGCCATGAACACTGAAGCTTTCTTT
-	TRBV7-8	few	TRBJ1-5	CASSLVSQPQHF	TGTGCCAGCAGCTTAGTATCCCAGCCCCAGCATTTT
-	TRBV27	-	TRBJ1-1	CASSIYTEAFF	TGTGCCAGCAGTATTTACACTGAAGCTTTCTTT
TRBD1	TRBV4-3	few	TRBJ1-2	CASSQARDRHGYTF	TGCGCCAGCAGCCAAGCCCGGGACAGACATGGCTACACCTTC
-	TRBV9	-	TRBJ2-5	CASSVLSGPQETQYF	TGTGCCAGCAGCGTACTCAGCGGGCCTCAAGAGACCCAGTACTTC
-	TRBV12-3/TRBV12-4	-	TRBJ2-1	CASSFLGTHEQFF	TGTGCCAGCAGTTTCCTTGGCACCCATGAGCAGTTCTTC
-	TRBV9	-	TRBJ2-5	CASSVGTSRETQYF	TGTGCCAGCAGCGTCGGGACATCTAGGGAGACCCAGTACTTC
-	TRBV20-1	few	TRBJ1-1	CSALGVEAFF	TGCAGCGCTTTGGGTGTGGAAGCTTTCTTT
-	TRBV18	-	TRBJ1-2	CASSPFPAPYGYTF	TGTGCCAGCTCACCATTCCCGGCACCCTATGGCTACACCTTC
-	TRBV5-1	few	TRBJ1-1	CASSLDPGLGTEAFF	TGCGCCAGCAGCTTGGATCCGGGTTTGGGCACTGAAGCTTTCTTT
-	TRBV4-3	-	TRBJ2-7	CASSQERFPSRQYF	TGCGCCAGCAGCCAAGAAAGGTTCCCTTCCCGGCAGTACTTC
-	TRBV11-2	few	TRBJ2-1	CASSLEVGRKEFF	TGTGCCAGCAGCTTAGAGGTGGGGCGCAAAGAGTTCTTC
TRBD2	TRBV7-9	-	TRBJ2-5	CASSSSGGHQETQYF	TGTGCCAGCAGCTCTAGCGGGGGACATCAAGAGACCCAGTACTTC
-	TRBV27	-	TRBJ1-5	CASSQGGMQPQHF	TGTGCCAGCAGTCAGGGAGGGATGCAGCCCCAGCATTTT
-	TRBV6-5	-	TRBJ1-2	CASGQVGGYTF	TGTGCCAGCGGCCAGGTCGGGGGCTACACCTTC
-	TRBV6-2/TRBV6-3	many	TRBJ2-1	CASSYRENNEQFF	TGTGCCAGCAGTTACAGGGAAAACAATGAGCAGTTCTTC
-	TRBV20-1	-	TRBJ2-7	CSARHTYSYEQYF	TGCAGTGCTAGGCACACCTATTCCTACGAGCAGTACTTC
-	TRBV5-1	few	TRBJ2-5	CASSLGAAQETQYF	TGCGCCAGCAGCTTGGGGGCAGCTCAAGAGACCCAGTACTTC
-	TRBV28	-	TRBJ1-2	CASSFGSGIGYGYTF	TGTGCCAGCAGTTTTGGTTCGGGAATCGGCTATGGCTACACCTTC
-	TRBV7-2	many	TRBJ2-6	CASSLDFSGANVLTF	TGTGCCAGCAGCTTAGACTTTTCAGGGGCCAACGTCCTGACTTTC
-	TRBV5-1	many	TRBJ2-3	CASSLVPDTQYF	TGTGCCAGCAGCTTGGTCCCAGATACGCAGTATTTT
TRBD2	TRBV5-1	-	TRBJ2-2	CASSLPGLAFRGELFF	TGCGCCAGCAGCTTACCGGGACTAGCATTCCGCGGGGAGCTGTTTTTT
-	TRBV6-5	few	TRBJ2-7	CASSYSFMSYEQYF	TGTGCCAGCAGTTACTCTTTTATGTCCTACGAGCAGTACTTC
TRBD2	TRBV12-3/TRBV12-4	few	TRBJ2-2	CASRPGGGGPGELFF	TGTGCCAGCAGACCCGGCGGGGGAGGCCCCGGGGAGCTGTTTTTT
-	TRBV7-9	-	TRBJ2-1	CASSLARGYNEQFF	TGTGCCAGCAGCTTAGCACGGGGATACAATGAGCAGTTCTTC
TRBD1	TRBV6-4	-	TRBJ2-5	CASSTTGAISETQYF	TGTGCCAGCAGTACGACAGGGGCCATCTCAGAGACCCAGTACTTC
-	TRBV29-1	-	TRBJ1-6	CSVRTATSNSPLHF	TGCAGCGTGCGGACTGCTACCTCGAATTCACCCCTCCACTTT
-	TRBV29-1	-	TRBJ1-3	CSVGGPGNTIYF	TGCAGCGTTGGAGGGCCCGGAAACACCATATATTTT
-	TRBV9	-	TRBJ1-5	CASSPSGYSNQPQHF	TGTGCCAGCAGCCCCTCCGGATATAGCAATCAGCCCCAGCATTTT
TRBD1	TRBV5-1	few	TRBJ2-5	CASSWDRALGFRKYF	TGCGCCAGCAGCTGGGACAGGGCGTTGGGTTTTCGGAAATACTTC
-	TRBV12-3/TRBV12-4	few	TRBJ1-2	CASSRRRGYTF	TGTGCCAGCAGTCGGCGTCGTGGCTACACCTTC
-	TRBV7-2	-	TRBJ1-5	CASSPVGGLGGQPQHF	TGTGCCAGCAGCCCAGTTGGGGGTCTGGGGGGTCAGCCCCAGCATTTT
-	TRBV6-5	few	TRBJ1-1	CASSQTGYTEAFF	TGTGCCAGCAGCCAAACAGGTTACACTGAAGCTTTCTTT
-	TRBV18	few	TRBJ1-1	CASSSRADTEAFF	TGTGCCAGCTCGTCCCGGGCCGACACTGAAGCTTTCTTT
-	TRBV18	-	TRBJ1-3	CASSRPTGTSGNTIYF	TGTGCCAGCTCACGGCCTACGGGGACTTCTGGAAACACCATATATTTT
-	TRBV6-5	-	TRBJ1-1	CASSYSTGLTEAFF	TGTGCCAGCAGTTACTCAACAGGGCTCACTGAAGCTTTCTTT
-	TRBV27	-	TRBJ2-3	CASSLSLGLTDTQYF	TGTGCCAGCAGTTTATCGCTTGGGCTCACAGATACGCAGTATTTT
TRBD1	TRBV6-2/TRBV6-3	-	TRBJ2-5	CASTRRPTGLETQYF	TGTGCCAGCACCCGGAGACCGACAGGGCTGGAGACCCAGTACTTC
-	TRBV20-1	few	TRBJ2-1	CSARDRGLNEQFF	TGCAGTGCTAGAGATCGGGGGTTAAATGAGCAGTTCTTC
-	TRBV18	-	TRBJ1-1	CASSPGGTGNTEAFF	TGTGCCAGCTCACCGGGCGGGACGGGGAACACTGAAGCTTTCTTT
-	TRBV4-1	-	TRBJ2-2	CASSQERGEGQGLNTGELFF	TGCGCCAGCAGCCAAGAGCGGGGAGAGGGGCAGGGGCTTAACACCGGGGAGCTGTTTTTT
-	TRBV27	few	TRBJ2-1	CASSTRQVEQFF	TGTGCCAGCAGTACGCGACAGGTTGAGCAGTTCTTC
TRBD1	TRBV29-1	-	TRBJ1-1	CSVDSSMTGNTEAFF	TGCAGCGTTGATTCCTCGATGACAGGGAATACTGAAGCTTTCTTT
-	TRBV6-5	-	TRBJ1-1	CASSFTQKPRRTEAFF	TGTGCCAGCAGTTTTACTCAGAAACCCCGGAGGACTGAAGCTTTCTTT
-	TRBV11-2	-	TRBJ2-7	CASSLRDNGPSLNEQYF	TGTGCCAGCAGCCTCCGGGACAACGGTCCTAGTCTCAACGAGCAGTACTTC
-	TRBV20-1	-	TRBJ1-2	CSARGIHGYTF	TGCAGTGCTAGAGGGATTCATGGCTACACCTTC
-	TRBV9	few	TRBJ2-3	CASSDGQGTDTQYF	TGTGCCAGCAGCGATGGGCAGGGAACAGATACGCAGTATTTT
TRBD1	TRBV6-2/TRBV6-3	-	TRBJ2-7	CASRPGTGFYEQYF	TGTGCCAGCAGACCCGGGACAGGGTTCTACGAGCAGTACTTC
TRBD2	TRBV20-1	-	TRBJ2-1	CSARPLAGGPRTPNEQFF	TGCAGTGCTAGGCCGCTAGCGGGGGGGCCGCGCACTCCGAATGAGCAGTTCTTC
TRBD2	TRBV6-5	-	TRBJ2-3	CASSSSSGEADTQYF	TGTGCCAGCAGTTCCTCTAGCGGGGAGGCAGATACGCAGTATTTT
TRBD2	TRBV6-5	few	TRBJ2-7	CASSSGTSAAEQYF	TGTGCCAGCAGCTCCGGGACTAGCGCGGCCGAGCAGTACTTC
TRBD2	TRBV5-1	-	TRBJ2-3	CASSLGTSGPTDTQYF	TGCGCCAGCAGCTTGGGTACTAGCGGGCCAACAGATACGCAGTATTTT
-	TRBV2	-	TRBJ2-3	CASTPGTVGQYF	TGTGCCAGCACCCCGGGGACCGTTGGCCAGTATTTT
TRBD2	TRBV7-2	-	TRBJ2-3	CASSRDGLAGAGGTQYF	TGTGCCAGCAGCAGAGACGGACTAGCGGGAGCCGGAGGTACGCAGTATTTT
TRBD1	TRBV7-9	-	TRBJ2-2	CASSTRTGQNTGELFF	TGTGCCAGCAGCACCCGGACAGGGCAGAACACCGGGGAGCTGTTTTTT
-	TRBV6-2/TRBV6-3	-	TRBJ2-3	CASSSSRLDSTDTQYF	TGTGCCAGCAGTTCCTCACGACTAGACAGCACAGATACGCAGTATTTT
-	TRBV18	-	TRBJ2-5	CASSPGERFLQETQYF	TGTGCCAGCTCACCCGGGGAGCGGTTCCTCCAAGAGACCCAGTACTTC
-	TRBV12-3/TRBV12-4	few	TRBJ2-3	CASRLGGGDTQYF	TGTGCCAGCAGACTAGGGGGGGGAGATACGCAGTATTTT